This T cell receptor (beta chain) appears in the sequencing data of a study of blood T cell repertoires in COVID-19. Trimming left V 1 base short and J 1 base short, with 7 bases between. The germline V gene has CDR1 LNHDA and CDR2 SQIVND (reference sequence). The CDR3 has 14 amino acids. Using immunoSEQ multiplex PCR, the repertoire was profiled, and TCRdb retains in-frame clones only, with some absent. The sample has fewer than 350,000 clones, over 75% seen once. The chain links TRBV19 to TRBJ1-1; D is ambiguous. The source of this sequence is a woman younger than 45 with COVID-19, enrolled during active disease. Sample: peripheral blood. CDR3 coding DNA: TGTGCCAGTAGTATAGCGAGAGGGAACACTGAAGCTTTCTTT. Its protein is CASSIARGNTEAFF.